The rows below give T cell receptor beta chains drawn from one sample of a study of CD8+CD57+ T cells in acquired aplastic anemia. TCRdb re-called the reads through MiXCR, storing one row per CDR3 protein. Among 200,000 to 300,000 distinct CDR3 sequences listed, roughly 82% were seen once. Sequencing was carried out using sorted CD4+, CD8+, or CD8+CD57+ T cells (not recorded which) from PBMCs. The receptors originated from a human donor with aplastic anemia. Each CDR3 is given with its conserved first and last residue. The order of the fields is CDR3 DNA, CDR3 protein, V gene, D gene, clone size, J gene. The D gene is left open where the match is weak. The size entry is marked missing in some rows and otherwise reads once, few, many or a size class.

DNA: TGCGCCAGCAGCAAGGGGACAGGGGATGCAGATACGCAGTATTTT; CDR3: CASSKGTGDADTQYF; V: TRBV5-1; D: TRBD1; size: NA; J: TRBJ2-3
DNA: TGTGCCAGCAGCGTAGACGACTATCCCCTGGTGAACAAGTACTTC; CDR3: CASSVDDYPLVNKYF; V: TRBV9; D: NA; size: NA; J: TRBJ2-5
DNA: TGTGCCAGCAGCTCCTTAGGGGTTAGCCAAAAAACTCAGCAGTATTTT; CDR3: CASSSLGVSQKTQQYF; V: TRBV7-2; D: NA; size: NA; J: TRBJ2-3
DNA: TGTGCCAGCAGCTTGGCACGGAGACTCACTGAAGCTTTCTTT; CDR3: CASSLARRLTEAFF; V: TRBV7-3; D: NA; size: NA; J: TRBJ1-1
DNA: TGTGCCAGCAGCGCCCGGAGCGCCTCCTACGATTCGTCCTTC; CDR3: CASSARSASYDSSF; V: TRBV9; D: NA; size: NA; J: TRBJ2-7
DNA: TGTGCCAGCAGCTTAGCTACCGGGACAAAAGAGACCCAGTACTTC; CDR3: CASSLATGTKETQYF; V: TRBV7-6; D: NA; size: NA; J: TRBJ2-5
DNA: TGTGCCAGCAGCGTAGATTCGGATACGAAGACTTATGCTTTCTTT; CDR3: CASSVDSDTKTYAFF; V: TRBV9; D: NA; size: NA; J: TRBJ1-1
DNA: TGCGCCAGCGGCAGCGTAGGGTCAGATACGCAGTATTTT; CDR3: CASGSVGSDTQYF; V: TRBV2; D: NA; size: NA; J: TRBJ2-3
DNA: TGTGCCAGCAGCCAGGGGGGCCTAAATGAGCAGTTCTTC; CDR3: CASSQGGLNEQFF; V: TRBV6-5; D: NA; size: NA; J: TRBJ2-1
DNA: TGTGCCAGCAGCGTAATTGGCAAACGGGGCAGTGGCAGATTCTTC; CDR3: CASSVIGKRGSGRFF; V: TRBV7-2; D: NA; size: NA; J: TRBJ2-1
DNA: TGTGCCAGCAGCTTCCAGGCGGGGGCACAGCAGTACTTC; CDR3: CASSFQAGAQQYF; V: TRBV7-2; D: NA; size: NA; J: TRBJ2-7
DNA: TGTGCCAGCAGCCCCACAGGGCTCGAGCAGTACCTCTTCTTC; CDR3: CASSPTGLEQYLFF; V: TRBV7-9; D: NA; size: once; J: TRBJ2-1
DNA: TGTGCCAGCAGCCTACAAAGGGGCCGGGGGAGGGACAAGCAGTTCTTC; CDR3: CASSLQRGRGRDKQFF; V: TRBV7-9; D: NA; size: NA; J: TRBJ2-1
DNA: TGTGCCAGCAGCTTGGGGAGGGACTGCGTCGTATATGGCTACACCTTC; CDR3: CASSLGRDCVVYGYTF; V: TRBV11-3; D: NA; size: NA; J: TRBJ1-2